The entry that follows covers one TCR beta chain sequence. Per the original methods: Counts of nucleated cells, estimated from reference gene primer amplification, were obtained. Repertoires were generated with immunoSEQ multiplex PCR, while TCRdb's copy carries only in-frame clones and drops some. V and J calls and clone size are as listed in that table; D and trimming were resolved from the DNA. The sample has 75,000 to 95,000 clones, around four fifths seen once; the top ten hold 15% to 20%. The V segment lost 4 bases and the J segment 3 bases; nucleotides outside the gene matches: 6. The germline V gene has CDR1 SGHNT and CDR2 YYREEE (reference sequence). The CDR3 has 15 amino acids. This sample was taken from a study of blood T cell repertoires in COVID-19. About the research overall: The United States, Italy and Spain provided the acute and convalescent COVID-19 samples. The analysed material was cDNA or gDNA that came from T cells, B-cell-depleted T cells, or PBMCs.

The gene calls are TRBV5-4 and TRBJ1-1; 10 nucleotides line up with TRBD1. The receptor's source is a man aged 80 or over with active or convalescent COVID-19. Material for sequencing was peripheral blood. The CDR3 loop reads CASSTRQGAYTEAFF. CDR3 bases: TGTGCCAGCAGCACCCGACAGGGGGCGTACACTGAAGCTTTCTTT.